This record looks at one T cell receptor (beta chain) sequence and its context. Its antigen is unidentified. In the PCR, 60 Vbeta and 13 Jbeta primers were used. Assay used: immunoSEQ multiplex PCR; TCRdb lists only in-frame clones, some missing. The sample shows approximately 140,000 clones, and 1.5% to 2% sits with its ten largest clones. The data originate from a study of cytomegalovirus exposure and HLA in healthy donors. Study-wide points: About 87% or about 30% of the time was how often most TCR beta V segments were productive, according to an earlier analysis. Later analysis identified 17,000 or so TCR beta sequences associated with HLA alleles, using a false discovery rate threshold of 0.05. An apparent linkage of common viral pathogens to several of the most significant clusters emerged in a later analysis.

Sampled while nominally healthy, donors likely had unrecorded immune exposures. This CDR3 comprises 19 residues. The V and J genes are TRBV1 and TRBJ2-3; the table's D gene call, TRBD2, was not cross checked with the DNA. TRBV1 corresponds to a pseudogene. This TCR was recovered from a woman aged 50 to 65 in good health and CMV-seronegative. Sequencing used PBMCs. CDR3 protein: CTSSQEVGGAGGPTDTQYF. In DNA form, the CDR3 reads TGCACCAGCAGCCAAGAGGTGGGGGGAGCGGGGGGCCCCACAGATACGCAGTATTTT.